The T cell receptor (beta chain) under discussion was sequenced for a study of T cell responses to AZD1222 COVID-19 vaccine. Per germline, CDR1 MNHEY and CDR2 SVGEGT. Trimming cost V 4 bases and J 7 bases; bases outside gene matches: 5. The CDR3 spans 15 residues. TCRdb's table, derived via immunoSEQ multiplex PCR, lists solely in-frame clones and lacks some. This repertoire shows about 80,000 clones, approximately 85% found once; its top ten account for around 9.3%. This receptor was obtained from an adult who received the AZD1222 COVID-19 vaccine. The chain has TRBV6-2 or TRBV6-3 and TRBJ2-3, with 13 bases identical to TRBD2. Sequencing used peripheral blood, obtained 28 days after the second AZD1222 dose. The CDR3 DNA follows: TGTGCCAGCAGTTCGGGACTAGCGGGACCTTATACGCAGTATTTT. Its protein product is CASSSGLAGPYTQYF.